A selection of T cell receptor beta chains follows, all from one sample in a study of blood T cell repertoires in COVID-19. Profiled with immunoSEQ multiplex PCR; TCRdb holds only in-frame clones, not every one. Of about 170,000 clones listed, approximately 86% are singletons. The sequencing sample was made of peripheral blood. These receptors were obtained from a man between 65 and 85 years old with acute or convalescent COVID-19. Both conserved end residues are part of each CDR3. Fields, in order: J gene, clone size, D gene, V gene, CDR3 DNA, CDR3 protein. D genes are given only for firm matches. Part of the rows lack a size; the others show once, few, many or a class for expanded clones.

TRBJ2-3,once,TRBD2,TRBV24-1,TGTGCCACCAGTGATTTAGGGAGGGGAGGAGATACGCAGTATTTT,CATSDLGRGGDTQYF
TRBJ2-3,NA,TRBD2,TRBV7-3,TGTGCCAGCAGCTTACGGCCTAGCGGGAGCCCCACAGATACGCAGTATTTT,CASSLRPSGSPTDTQYF
TRBJ2-7,NA,TRBD1,TRBV27,TGTGCCAGCAGCCAACCGGGACAGGGTTCCTACGAGCAGTACTTC,CASSQPGQGSYEQYF
TRBJ1-5,NA,NA,TRBV28,TGTGCCAGCAGTTTATTGGCGCAAACAGGGCAGCCCCAGCATTTT,CASSLLAQTGQPQHF
TRBJ2-7,NA,TRBD2,TRBV3-1/TRBV3-2,TGTGCCAGCAGCCGTAGCGGGCCAGTTTCCGAGCAGTACTTC,CASSRSGPVSEQYF
TRBJ2-7,NA,TRBD2,TRBV5-1,TGCGCCAGCAGCCCGGGAGGTGGGATCTCCTACGAGCAGTACTTC,CASSPGGGISYEQYF
TRBJ2-1,many,TRBD2,TRBV9,TGTGCCAGCAGCGTTAGAAGCCTAGCGGGTTACAATGAGCAGTTCTTC,CASSVRSLAGYNEQFF
TRBJ1-5,NA,TRBD1,TRBV19,TGTGCCAGTAGCTCCTACAGGGGCAACAATCAGCCCCAGCATTTT,CASSSYRGNNQPQHF
TRBJ2-5,NA,TRBD1,TRBV12-3/TRBV12-4,TGTGCCAGCAGGGGGACAGGGAGGGAGACCCAGTACTTC,CASRGTGRETQYF
TRBJ1-1,NA,TRBD1,TRBV27,TGTGCCAGCGACCCCGACGGACAGGGGATGACTGAAGCTTTCTTT,CASDPDGQGMTEAFF
TRBJ1-1,NA,NA,TRBV2,TGTGCCAGCAGTTTGGAACCCCAGGCTGAAGCTTTCTTT,CASSLEPQAEAFF
TRBJ2-2,NA,NA,TRBV9,TGTGCCAGCAGTACTAGCCTTTCGAACACCGGGGAGCTGTTTTTT,CASSTSLSNTGELFF
TRBJ2-1,few,NA,TRBV13,TGTGCCAGCAGCTTACTGACTGATGAGCAGTTCTTC,CASSLLTDEQFF
TRBJ1-2,NA,NA,TRBV18,TGTGCCAGCTCACCCATCAACAGGGATGTGAACTATGGCTACACCTTC,CASSPINRDVNYGYTF
TRBJ2-1,NA,TRBD2,TRBV5-4,TGTGCCAGCAGCCCCGTGAGCGGGAGGTGGGACAATGAGCAGTTCTTC,CASSPVSGRWDNEQFF
TRBJ1-1,NA,NA,TRBV7-2,TGTGCCAGCAGCTGGACAGTGAACACTGAAGCTTTCTTT,CASSWTVNTEAFF
TRBJ2-5,NA,NA,TRBV19,TGTGCCAGCTCCTTGGTGGAGGCAGAGACCCAGTACTTC,CASSLVEAETQYF
TRBJ2-5,NA,NA,TRBV1,TGCACCAGCAGCCAAGATGGGGGGGACAGGGGGCAGGAGACCCAGTACTTC,CTSSQDGGDRGQETQYF
TRBJ2-2,NA,NA,TRBV12-5,TGTGCTAGTGGTTTGGTACTGAGCGGGAACACCGGGGAGCTGTTTTTT,CASGLVLSGNTGELFF
TRBJ1-1,NA,NA,TRBV2,TGTGCCAGCACTCGCGAGGGCACTGAAGCTTTCTTT,CASTREGTEAFF
TRBJ1-5,NA,TRBD1,TRBV5-1,TGCGCCAGCAGCCGCTGGGGACAGGGCGGGCAGCCCCAGCATTTT,CASSRWGQGGQPQHF
TRBJ2-5,NA,NA,TRBV29-1,TGCAGCGTTGAGGGACTGGGGGAGACCCAGTACTTC,CSVEGLGETQYF
TRBJ2-7,NA,TRBD1,TRBV28,TGTGCCAGCAGTTTTCCGGGACAGGGTAGCGAGCAGTACTTC,CASSFPGQGSEQYF
TRBJ1-2,NA,NA,TRBV19,TGTGCCAGTAGTGAACACAGAAACTATGGCTACACCTTC,CASSEHRNYGYTF
TRBJ2-3,NA,NA,TRBV11-2,TGTGCCAGCAGCTTTCCGGATATGCACTACCTCATGGCAGATACGCAGTATTTT,CASSFPDMHYLMADTQYF
TRBJ2-7,once,TRBD2,TRBV9,TGTGCCAGCAGCCCCCGACTAGCGGGAGCGGCCTACGAGCAGTACTTC,CASSPRLAGAAYEQYF
TRBJ2-3,NA,TRBD2,TRBV6-2/TRBV6-3,TGTGCCAGCAGTTCGACTAGCGGGGGATCAGATACGCAGTATTTT,CASSSTSGGSDTQYF
TRBJ2-3,NA,NA,TRBV7-3,TGTGCCAGCAGCTCAGGCAGGGCTCTTAGCACAGATACGCAGTATTTT,CASSSGRALSTDTQYF
TRBJ2-1,NA,TRBD2,TRBV20-1,TGCAGTGCTAGTAGTCCCTGGACTAGATCCTACAATGAGCAGTTCTTC,CSASSPWTRSYNEQFF
TRBJ2-7,NA,NA,TRBV29-1,TGCAGCGTTAGCGCGGGGTTGAGCTCCTACGAGCAGTACTTC,CSVSAGLSSYEQYF
TRBJ2-1,NA,TRBD1,TRBV6-5,TGTGCCAGCGGATTTACAGGGGTCTCCTACAATGAGCAGTTCTTC,CASGFTGVSYNEQFF
TRBJ2-5,NA,TRBD2,TRBV30,TGTGCCTGGAGTTGGAGCGGGATGGGGGAGACCCAGTACTTC,CAWSWSGMGETQYF
TRBJ1-1,NA,NA,TRBV12-3/TRBV12-4,TGTGCCAGCAGTTTAGCTCCGGGGAAGGCTTTCTTT,CASSLAPGKAFF